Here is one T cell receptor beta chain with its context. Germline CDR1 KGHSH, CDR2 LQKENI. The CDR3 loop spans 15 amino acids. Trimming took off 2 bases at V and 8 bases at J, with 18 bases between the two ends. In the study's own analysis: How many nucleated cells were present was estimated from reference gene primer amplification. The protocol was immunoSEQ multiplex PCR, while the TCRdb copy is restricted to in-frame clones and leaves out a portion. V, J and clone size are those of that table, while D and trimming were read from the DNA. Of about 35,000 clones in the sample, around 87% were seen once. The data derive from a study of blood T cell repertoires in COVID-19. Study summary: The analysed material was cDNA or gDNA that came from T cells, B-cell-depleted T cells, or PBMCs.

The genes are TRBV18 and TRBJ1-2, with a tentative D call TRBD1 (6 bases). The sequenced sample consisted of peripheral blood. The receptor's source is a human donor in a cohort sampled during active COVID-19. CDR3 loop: CASSPGDTGGWGYTF. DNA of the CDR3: TGTGCCAGCTCACCAGGGGACACAGGAGGTTGGGGCTACACCTTC. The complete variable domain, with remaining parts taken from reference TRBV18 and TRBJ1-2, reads NAGVMQNPRHLVRRRGQEARLRCSPMKGHSHVYWYRQLPEEGLKFMVYLQKENIIDESGMPKERFSAEFPKEGPSILRIQQVVRGDSAAYFCASSPGDTGGWGYTFGSGTRLTVV.